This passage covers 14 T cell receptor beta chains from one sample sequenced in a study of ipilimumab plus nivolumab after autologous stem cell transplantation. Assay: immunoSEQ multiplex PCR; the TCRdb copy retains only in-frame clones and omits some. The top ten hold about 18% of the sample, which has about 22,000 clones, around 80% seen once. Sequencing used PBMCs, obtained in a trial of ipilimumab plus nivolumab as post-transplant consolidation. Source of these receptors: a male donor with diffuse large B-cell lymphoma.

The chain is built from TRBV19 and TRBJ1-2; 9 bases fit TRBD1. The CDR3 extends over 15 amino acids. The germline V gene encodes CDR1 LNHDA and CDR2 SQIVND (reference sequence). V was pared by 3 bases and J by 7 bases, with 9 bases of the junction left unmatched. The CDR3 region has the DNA TGTGCCAGTAGTATCACCGGGACAGGGACTATTGGCTACACCTTC. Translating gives CASSITGTGTIGYTF.

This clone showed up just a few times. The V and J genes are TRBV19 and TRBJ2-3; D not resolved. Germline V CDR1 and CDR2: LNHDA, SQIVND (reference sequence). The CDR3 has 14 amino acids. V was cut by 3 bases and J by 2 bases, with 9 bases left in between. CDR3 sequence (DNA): TGTGCCAGTAGTATTAGATATGTCACAGATACGCAGTATTTT. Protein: CASSIRYVTDTQYF.

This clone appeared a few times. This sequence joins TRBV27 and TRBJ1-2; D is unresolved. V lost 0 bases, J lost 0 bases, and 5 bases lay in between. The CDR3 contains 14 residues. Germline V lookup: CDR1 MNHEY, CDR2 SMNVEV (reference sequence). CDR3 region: CASSLSGANYGYTF. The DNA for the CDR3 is TGTGCCAGCAGTTTATCAGGCGCTAACTATGGCTACACCTTC.

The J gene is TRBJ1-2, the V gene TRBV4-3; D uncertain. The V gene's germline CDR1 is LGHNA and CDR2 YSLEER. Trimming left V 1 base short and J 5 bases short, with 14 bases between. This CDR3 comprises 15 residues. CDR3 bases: TGCGCCAGCAGCCAAGGGGCGGCAGGTGGTTATGGCTACACCTTC. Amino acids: CASSQGAAGGYGYTF.

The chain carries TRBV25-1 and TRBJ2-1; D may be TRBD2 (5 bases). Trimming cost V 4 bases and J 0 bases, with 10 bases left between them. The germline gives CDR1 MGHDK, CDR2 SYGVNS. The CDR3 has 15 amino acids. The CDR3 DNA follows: TGTGCCAGCAGTGTCACGGGGAGCTCCTACAATGAGCAGTTCTTC. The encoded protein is CASSVTGSSYNEQFF. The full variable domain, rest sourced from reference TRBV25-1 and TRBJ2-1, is EADIYQTPRYLVIGTGKKITLECSQTMGHDKMYWYQQDPGMELHLIHYSYGVNSTEKGDLSSESTVSRIRTEHFPLTLESARPSHTSQYLCASSVTGSSYNEQFFGPGTRLTVL.

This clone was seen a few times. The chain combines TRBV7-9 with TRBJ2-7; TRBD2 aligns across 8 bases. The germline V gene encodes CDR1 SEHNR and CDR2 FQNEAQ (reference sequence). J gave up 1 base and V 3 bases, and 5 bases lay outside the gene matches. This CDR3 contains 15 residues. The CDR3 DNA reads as TGTGCCAGCAGCTTGTCGGGGACTAGATCCTACGAGCAGTACTTC. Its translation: CASSLSGTRSYEQYF.

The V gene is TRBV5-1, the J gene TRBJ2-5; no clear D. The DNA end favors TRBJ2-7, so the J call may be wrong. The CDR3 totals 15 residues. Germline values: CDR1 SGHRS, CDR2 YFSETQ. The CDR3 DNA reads TGCGCCAGCAGCTTGGGGTCAACCTACTCCTACGAGCAGTACTTC. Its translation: CASSLGSTYSYEQYF.

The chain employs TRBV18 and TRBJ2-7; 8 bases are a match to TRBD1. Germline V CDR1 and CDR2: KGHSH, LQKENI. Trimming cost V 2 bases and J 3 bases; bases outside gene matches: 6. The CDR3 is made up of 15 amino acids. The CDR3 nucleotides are TGTGCCAGCTCACCATCAACAGGGGGTAACTACGAGCAGTACTTC. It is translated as CASSPSTGGNYEQYF.

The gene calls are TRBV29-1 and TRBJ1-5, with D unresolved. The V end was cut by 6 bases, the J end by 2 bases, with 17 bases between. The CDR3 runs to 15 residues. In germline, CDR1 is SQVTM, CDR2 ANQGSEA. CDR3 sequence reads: CSVADGVLGNQPQHF. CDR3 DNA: TGCAGCGTCGCTGACGGGGTTCTCGGCAATCAGCCCCAGCATTTT.

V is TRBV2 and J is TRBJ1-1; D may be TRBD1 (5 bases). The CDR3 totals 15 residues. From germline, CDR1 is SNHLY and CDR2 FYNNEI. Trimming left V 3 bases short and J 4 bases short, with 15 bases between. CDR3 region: CASSEADRSSTEAFF. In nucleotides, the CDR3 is TGTGCCAGCAGTGAGGCCGACAGATCAAGCACTGAAGCTTTCTTT.

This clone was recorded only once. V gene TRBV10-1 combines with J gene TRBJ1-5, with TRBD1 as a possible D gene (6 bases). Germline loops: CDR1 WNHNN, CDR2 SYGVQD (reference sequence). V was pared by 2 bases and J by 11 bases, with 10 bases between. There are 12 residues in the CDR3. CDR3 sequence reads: CASSEQGQAQHF. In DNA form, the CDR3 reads TGCGCCAGCAGTGAGCAGGGACAAGCCCAGCATTTT.

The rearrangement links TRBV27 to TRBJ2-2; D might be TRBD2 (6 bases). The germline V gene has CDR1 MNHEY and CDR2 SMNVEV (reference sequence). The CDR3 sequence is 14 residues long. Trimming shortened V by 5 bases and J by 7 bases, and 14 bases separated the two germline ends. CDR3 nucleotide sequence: TGTGCCAGCAGTCAACTAGCTAATGGCGGGGAGCTGTTTTTT. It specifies CASSQLANGGELFF.

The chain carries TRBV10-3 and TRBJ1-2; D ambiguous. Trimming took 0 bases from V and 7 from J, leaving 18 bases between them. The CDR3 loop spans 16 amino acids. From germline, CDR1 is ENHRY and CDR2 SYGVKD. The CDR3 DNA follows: TGTGCCATCAGTGAGTCGAGGGTTATAAGGGAGTCTGGCTACACCTTC. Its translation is CAISESRVIRESGYTF.

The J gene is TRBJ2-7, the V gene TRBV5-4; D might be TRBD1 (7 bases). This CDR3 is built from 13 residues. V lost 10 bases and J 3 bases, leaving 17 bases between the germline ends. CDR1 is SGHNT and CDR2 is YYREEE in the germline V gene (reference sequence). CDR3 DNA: TGTGCCGGACAGGTACTCGGGGGCTACGAGCAGTACTTC. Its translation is CAGQVLGGYEQYF.